This record concerns one T cell receptor beta chain sequence. The entry originates in a study of blood T cell repertoires in COVID-19. About the research overall: Whether acute or convalescent, the COVID-19 samples came from the United States, Italy and Spain. Sample material is recorded as cDNA or gDNA derived from T cells, B-cell-depleted T cells, or PBMCs.

From germline, CDR1 is LNHDA and CDR2 SQIVND (reference sequence). Trimming at V came to 1 base and at J to 5 bases, leaving 7 bases not matched to a gene. The CDR3 runs to 16 residues. As processed by the authors: Reference gene primer amplification gave nucleated cell count estimates. Profiled with immunoSEQ multiplex PCR; TCRdb holds only in-frame clones, not every one. Clonal size and the V and J genes are those of that table, whereas D and trimming came from the DNA. The sample records 50,000 to 65,000 clones, approximately 80% being singletons. The V and J genes are TRBV19 and TRBJ2-2; 7 bases map to TRBD1. The sequence came from a woman aged 55-69 years with acute or convalescent COVID-19. The specimen sequenced was peripheral blood. The CDR3 spells CASSIGPGQITGELFF. In DNA form, the CDR3 reads TGTGCCAGTAGTATAGGGCCGGGACAGATAACCGGGGAGCTGTTTTTT.